This T cell receptor beta chain was captured in a study of shared clonotypes between healthy human individuals. This table comes from immunoSEQ multiplex PCR, and its TCRdb copy is limited to in-frame clones, with some not included. Of about 1.1 million clones in the sample, approximately 78% were seen once. This CDR3 is built from 15 residues. V was shortened by 0 bases and J by 7 bases, with 14 bases between the two germline ends. Germline lookup yields CDR1 MNHNS and CDR2 SASEGT. The source is a man aged 18 to 30 in good health. Some clones in this sample may be carry-over from other donors' samples. Source material: memory CD4+ T cells from PBMCs. Subset: CD45RA-negative fraction. V usage is TRBV6-1 and J usage is TRBJ2-3, with a tentative D call TRBD2 (7 bases). The DNA of the CDR3 is TGTGCCAGCAGTGAAGCAGGGGGGAGGGCCTATACGCAGTATTTT. This codes for CASSEAGGRAYTQYF.